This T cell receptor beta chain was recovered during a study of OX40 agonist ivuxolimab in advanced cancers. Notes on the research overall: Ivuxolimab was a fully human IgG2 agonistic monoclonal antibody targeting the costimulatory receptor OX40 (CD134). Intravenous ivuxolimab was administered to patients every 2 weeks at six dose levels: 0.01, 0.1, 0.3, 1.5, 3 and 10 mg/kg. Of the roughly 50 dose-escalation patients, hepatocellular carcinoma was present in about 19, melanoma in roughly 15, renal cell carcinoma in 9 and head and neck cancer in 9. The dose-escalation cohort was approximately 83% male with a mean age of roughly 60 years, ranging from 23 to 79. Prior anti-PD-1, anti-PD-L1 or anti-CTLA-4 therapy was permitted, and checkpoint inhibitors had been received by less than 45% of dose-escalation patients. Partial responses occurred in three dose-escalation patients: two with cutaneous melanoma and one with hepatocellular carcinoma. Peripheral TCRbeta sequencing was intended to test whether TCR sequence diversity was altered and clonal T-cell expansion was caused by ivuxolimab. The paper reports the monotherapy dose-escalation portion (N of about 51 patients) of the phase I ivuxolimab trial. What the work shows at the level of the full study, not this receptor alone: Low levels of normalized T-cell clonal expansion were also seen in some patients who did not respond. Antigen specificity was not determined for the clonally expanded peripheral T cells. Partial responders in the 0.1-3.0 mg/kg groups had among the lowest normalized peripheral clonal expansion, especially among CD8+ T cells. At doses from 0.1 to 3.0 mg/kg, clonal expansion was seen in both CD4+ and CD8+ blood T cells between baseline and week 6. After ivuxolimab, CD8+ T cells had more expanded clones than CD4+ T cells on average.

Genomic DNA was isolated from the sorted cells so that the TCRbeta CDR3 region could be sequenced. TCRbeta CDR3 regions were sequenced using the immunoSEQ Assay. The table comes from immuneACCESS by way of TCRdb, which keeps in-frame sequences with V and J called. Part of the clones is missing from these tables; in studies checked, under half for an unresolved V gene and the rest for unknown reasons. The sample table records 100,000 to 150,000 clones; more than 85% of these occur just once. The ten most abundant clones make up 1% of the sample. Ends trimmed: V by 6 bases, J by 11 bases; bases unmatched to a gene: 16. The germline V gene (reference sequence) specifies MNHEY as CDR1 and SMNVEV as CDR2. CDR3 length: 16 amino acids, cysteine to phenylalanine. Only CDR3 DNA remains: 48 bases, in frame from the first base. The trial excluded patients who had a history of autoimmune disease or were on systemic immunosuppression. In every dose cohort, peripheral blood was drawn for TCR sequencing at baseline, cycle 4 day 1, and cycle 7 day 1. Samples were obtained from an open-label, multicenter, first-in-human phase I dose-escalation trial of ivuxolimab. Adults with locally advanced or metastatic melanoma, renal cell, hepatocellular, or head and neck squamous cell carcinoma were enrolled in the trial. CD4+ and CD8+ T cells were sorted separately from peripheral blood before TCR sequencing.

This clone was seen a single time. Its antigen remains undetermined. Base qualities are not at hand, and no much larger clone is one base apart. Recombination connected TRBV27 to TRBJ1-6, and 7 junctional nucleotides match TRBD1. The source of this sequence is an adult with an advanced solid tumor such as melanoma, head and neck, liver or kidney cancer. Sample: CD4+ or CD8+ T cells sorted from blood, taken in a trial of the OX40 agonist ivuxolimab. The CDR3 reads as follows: CASRNSKQGNPTPLHF. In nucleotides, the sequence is TGTGCCAGCAGGAATTCGAAACAGGGGAATCCGACACCCCTCCACTTT.